This passage covers 3 T cell receptor beta chains from one sample sequenced in a study of early T cells in non-severe SARS-CoV-2 infection. TCRdb fed the 5' RACE reads into MiXCR, producing one record per CDR3 protein. This sample has around 99,000 distinct CDR3 sequences, with around 10% found just once. The sequenced sample was whole blood. The source is an adult who was a healthcare worker with PCR-confirmed SARS-CoV-2 infection or an uninfected control (not recorded which).

V is TRBV20-1 and J is TRBJ2-5; 9 nucleotides align to TRBD2. V shed 1 base, J shed 5 bases, and the junction held 8 bases outside the gene matches. From germline, CDR1 is DFQATT and CDR2 SNEGSKA (reference sequence). The CDR3 runs 15 residues. This CDR3 is CSARVAGGPTETQYF. CDR3 bases: TGCAGTGCTAGAGTTGCGGGAGGGCCGACGGAGACCCAGTACTTC.

The rearrangement uses TRBV7-9 and TRBJ2-3; 11 bases map to TRBD2. The CDR3 has 16 residues. J gave up 5 bases and V 2 bases, and 6 bases lay outside the gene matches. Germline CDR1 reads SEHNR; CDR2 reads FQNEAQ (reference sequence). CDR3 DNA: TGTGCCAGCAGCTTATCACTAGCGGGAGCAGGAGATACGCAGTATTTT. Translation: CASSLSLAGAGDTQYF.

This clonotype was recorded at least ten times. This sequence joins TRBV6-6 and TRBJ2-1, with 7 bases aligning to TRBD2. CDR3 length: 15 amino acids. Trimming cost V 5 bases and J 4 bases; bases outside gene matches: 8. Germline-derived CDR1 and CDR2 are MNHNY and SVGAGI (reference sequence). The CDR3 spells CASSLVSGAYNEQFF. The CDR3 DNA reads as TGTGCCAGCAGTCTAGTGAGCGGGGCGTACAATGAGCAGTTCTTC.